The 2 T cell receptor beta chains presented below share a single source sample, sequenced in a study of blood T cell repertoires in COVID-19. Sequencing was performed with immunoSEQ multiplex PCR; in TCRdb, only in-frame clones are kept and a portion is missing. The sample gives roughly 40,000 clones, around nine tenths of which show up once; about 0.34% is in the top ten. Sequenced: peripheral blood. These receptors came from a man aged 50 to 59 with COVID-19, enrolled during active disease.

The rearrangement joins TRBV9 to TRBJ2-2; 7 bases fit TRBD1. After removal of 4 bases from V and 4 bases from J, the junction contained 10 bases not matched to a gene. The CDR3 is 16 amino acids. CDR1 is SGDLS, CDR2 YYNGEE, per germline. CDR3 nucleotides: TGTGCCAGCAGCCCACAGGGGATTGGCGCCACCGGGGAGCTGTTTTTT. Translating gives CASSPQGIGATGELFF.

The rearrangement uses TRBV15 and TRBJ2-7, with a tentative D call TRBD1 (5 bases). CDR1 LNHNV and CDR2 YYDKDF come from the germline V gene (reference sequence). V lost 3 bases to trimming and J lost 1 base, with 10 bases between them. The CDR3 is made up of 14 amino acids. The CDR3 loop is CATSRWQGSYEQYF. The CDR3 DNA follows: TGTGCCACCAGCAGGTGGCAGGGATCCTACGAGCAGTACTTC.